This record covers a single TCR beta chain. The target antigen is unknown. After re-calling the 5' RACE reads, TCRdb lists one entry per CDR3 protein, DNA absent. This sample's table reports about 380,000 distinct CDR3 sequences. Germline V CDR1 and CDR2: DFQATT, SNEGSKA (reference sequence). The CDR3 extends over 14 amino acids. The data belong to a study of monozygotic twins with inflammatory bowel disease. Broader study findings: Individual T cell subtypes were not distinguishable. IBD patients displayed reduced TCRbeta diversity (inverse Simpson) when set against healthy co-twins. Relative to healthy twins, IBD patients had fewer clonotypes in common with others, a gap that was especially apparent with disease activity.

The authors drew around 2.6 ml of blood from each donor. The chain recombines TRBV20-1 with TRBJ1-1. The sequence derives from a human donor with ulcerative colitis or Crohn's disease, or a healthy co-twin of an affected twin (not recorded which). The sample comprised blood. CDR3 in amino acids: CSARDPSGGTEAFF.